One sample yielded the 14 T cell receptor beta chains listed below, sequenced in a study of shared clonotypes between healthy human individuals (dated by TCRdb to the early 2020s). The library was generated by the immunoSEQ multiplex PCR assay. The immuneACCESS repertoire file appears here via TCRdb, limited to in-frame rearrangements. These files lack a portion of the clones; in checked studies, under half of the deficit traces to unresolved V genes, and the cause of the others is not known. The sample has about 2.3 million clones on record, more than 85% of them singletons. The top ten hold under 0.45% of the sample. Sequencing was done on a sample of naive CD4+ T cells from PBMCs. The cell subset or site tag for this specimen amounts to: CD45RA+ positively selected. Receptors were obtained from a man younger than 35 in good health. Some clones in this sample may be carry-over from other donors' samples.

The chain couples TRBV6-4 to TRBJ2-2; D remains unclear. V lost 7 bases to trimming and J lost 3 bases, with 6 bases between them. The length of the CDR3 is 12 residues. Germline values: CDR1 MRHNA, CDR2 SNTAGT. Here the CDR3 DNA reads TGTGCCAGCATGAAGGACACCGGGGAGCTGTTTTTT. Amino acid sequence: CASMKDTGELFF.

The J gene is TRBJ2-3, the V gene TRBV2; TRBD2 might be the D (6 bases). This CDR3 is 13 amino acids long. The germline gives CDR1 SNHLY, CDR2 FYNNEI. Trimming shortened V by 6 bases and J by 4 bases, and 11 bases separated the two germline ends. The CDR3 DNA reads as TGTGCCAGCAGCCTAGGCGGGGCAGATACGCAGTATTTT. Its translation: CASSLGGADTQYF.

Comment on this clone: The sample holds other DNA sequences that translate to the same CDR3. This chain uses TRBV11-2 with TRBJ1-4; 7 bases fit TRBD1. Germline loops: CDR1 SGHAT, CDR2 FQNNGV. The junction had 4 bases not matched to a gene; V was cut back by 1 base and J by 8 bases. This CDR3 has 14 residues. The CDR3 region is CASSLGQGAEKLFF. The CDR3 nucleotides read TGTGCCAGCAGCTTAGGACAGGGAGCGGAAAAACTGTTTTTT.

This chain connects TRBV28 to TRBJ2-1; 10 bases fit TRBD2. This CDR3 region has 19 residues. The V and J ends lost 5 bases and 3 bases, in that order; junction bases with no gene match: 16. Germline CDR1 MDHEN, CDR2 SYDVKM. The CDR3 here is CASSPGGGQGLAIYNEQFF. For the CDR3, the DNA is TGTGCCAGCAGTCCCGGCGGGGGCCAGGGACTAGCGATCTACAATGAGCAGTTCTTC.

The chain recombines TRBV11-2 with TRBJ1-2; no reliable D call. V was trimmed by 4 bases and J by 3 bases, leaving 9 bases between them. The germline gives CDR1 SGHAT, CDR2 FQNNGV. CDR3 length: 13 amino acids. The CDR3 DNA is TGTGCCAGCAGCTCTTTATTAGACTATGGCTACACCTTC. This encodes CASSSLLDYGYTF.

V is TRBV7-2 and J is TRBJ2-2; D is unresolved. Trimming cost V 3 bases and J 6 bases, with 5 bases left between them. The CDR3 sequence is 12 residues long. Germline assignment: CDR1 SGHTA and CDR2 FQGNSA. CDR3 protein: CASSFGSGELFF. Written as DNA, the CDR3 is TGTGCCAGCAGCTTTGGGTCCGGGGAGCTGTTTTTT.

V is TRBV18 and J is TRBJ2-2; D gene unclear. Germline V gene sequence: CDR1 KGHSH, CDR2 LQKENI. Trimming cost V 3 bases and J 7 bases, with 12 bases left between them. The length of the CDR3 is 14 residues. The CDR3 sequence: CASSPSTPGGELFF. CDR3 DNA: TGTGCCAGCTCACCTTCCACCCCTGGCGGGGAGCTGTTTTTT.

V is TRBV28 and J is TRBJ2-3; D is unclear. The germline CDR1 and CDR2 sequences are MDHEN and SYDVKM. The CDR3 is 11 residues long. The V end lost 3 bases, the J end lost 8 bases, and 6 bases lay between the germline ends. The CDR3: CASSLEVTQYF. The CDR3 DNA reads as TGTGCCAGCAGTTTGGAAGTTACGCAGTATTTT.

With respect to this clone: The sample has other DNA sequences that encode this CDR3 too. This sequence joins TRBV5-1 and TRBJ2-1, with 8 bases identical to TRBD2. The CDR3 is made up of 16 amino acids. V shed 0 bases and J 3 bases; nucleotides not matched to a gene: 5. Looked up from germline, CDR1 is SGHRS and CDR2 is YFSETQ. This CDR3 reads CASSLGLAGYYNEQFF. The CDR3 bases are TGCGCCAGCAGCTTGGGGTTAGCGGGATACTACAATGAGCAGTTCTTC.

The rearrangement links TRBV4-1 to TRBJ1-5, with 7 positions matching TRBD1. The trim removed 2 bases at V and 10 bases at J, leaving 14 bases unmatched. Germline CDR1 MGHRA, CDR2 YSYEKL. This CDR3 has 16 amino acids. This CDR3 is CASSQTPGTDLFPQHF. Written as DNA, the CDR3 is TGCGCCAGCAGCCAAACCCCAGGGACAGATCTATTCCCCCAGCATTTT.

The chain uses TRBV28 and TRBJ2-7, with D maybe TRBD2 (6 bases). This CDR3 is 14 amino acids long. The germline V gene has CDR1 MDHEN and CDR2 SYDVKM. V was shortened by 6 bases and J by 4 bases, with 16 bases between the two germline ends. Here the CDR3 DNA reads TGTGCCAGCAGCGTGGGGGGAGGAAAATACGAGCAGTACTTC. This translates into CASSVGGGKYEQYF.

The chain links TRBV28 to TRBJ2-3; TRBD2 aligns across 8 bases. With V trimmed by 5 bases and J by 2 bases, 6 bases remained unmatched. The CDR3 has 15 amino acids. Germline CDR1 MDHEN, CDR2 SYDVKM. CDR3 nucleotides: TGTGCCAGCAGTCTTAGCGGGGACCCCACAGATACGCAGTATTTT. The encoded protein is CASSLSGDPTDTQYF.

CDR3 nucleotide sequence: TGCGCCAGCAGCCAAGATCCGGCCTCCTACGAGCAGTACTTC. Protein product: CASSQDPASYEQYF. The J gene is TRBJ2-7, the V gene TRBV4-3; D is unresolved. Trimming removed 0 bases from V and 0 bases from J, with 6 bases in between. Germline-derived CDR1 and CDR2 are LGHNA and YSLEER. CDR3 length equals 14 residues.

In its sample, this clone was seen a few times. The chain employs TRBV7-9 and TRBJ2-5; possibly TRBD2 for D (5 bases). This CDR3 spans 16 amino acids. In germline, CDR1 is SEHNR, CDR2 FQNEAQ (reference sequence). V gave up 5 bases and J gave up 3 bases, with 19 bases separating them. The CDR3 region has the DNA TGTGCCAGCAGCACCACTAGTCTGCCCCAGGAAGAGACCCAGTACTTC. Translating gives CASSTTSLPQEETQYF.